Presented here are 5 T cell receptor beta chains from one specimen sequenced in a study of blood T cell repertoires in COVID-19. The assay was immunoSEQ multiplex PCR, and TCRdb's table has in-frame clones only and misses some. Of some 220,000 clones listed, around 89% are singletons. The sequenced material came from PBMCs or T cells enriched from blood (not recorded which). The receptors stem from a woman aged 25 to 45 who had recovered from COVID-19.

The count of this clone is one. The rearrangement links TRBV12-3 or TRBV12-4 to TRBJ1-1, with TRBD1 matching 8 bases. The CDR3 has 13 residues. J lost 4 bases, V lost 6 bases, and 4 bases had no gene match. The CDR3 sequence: CASRQTGGTEAFF. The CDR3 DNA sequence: TGTGCCAGCAGGCAAACAGGGGGCACTGAAGCTTTCTTT.

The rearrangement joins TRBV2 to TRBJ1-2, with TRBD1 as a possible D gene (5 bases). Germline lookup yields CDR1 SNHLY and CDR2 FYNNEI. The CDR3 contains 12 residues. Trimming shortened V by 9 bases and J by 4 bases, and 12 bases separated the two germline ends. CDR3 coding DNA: TGTGCCAGGGAGCGGGGGGGCTATGGCTACACCTTC. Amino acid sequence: CARERGGYGYTF.

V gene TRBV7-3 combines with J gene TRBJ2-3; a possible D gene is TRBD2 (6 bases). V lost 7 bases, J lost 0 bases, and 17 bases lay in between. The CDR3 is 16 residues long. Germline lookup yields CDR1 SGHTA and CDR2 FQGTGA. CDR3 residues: CASNKRVAESTDTQYF. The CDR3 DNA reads TGTGCCAGCAACAAACGGGTAGCGGAAAGCACAGATACGCAGTATTTT. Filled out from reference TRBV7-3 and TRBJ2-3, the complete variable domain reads GAGVSQTPSNKVTEKGKYVELRCDPISGHTALYWYRQSLGQGPEFLIYFQGTGAADDSGLPNDRFFAVRPEGSVSTLKIQRTERGDSAVYLCASNKRVAESTDTQYFGPGTRLTVL.

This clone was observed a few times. In nucleotides, the CDR3 is TGCGCCAGCAGCCAAGCGGCTAGCGGGGATTACGAGCAGTACTTC. It specifies CASSQAASGDYEQYF. The V gene is TRBV4-3, the J gene TRBJ2-7; TRBD2 agrees at 9 bases. V shed 1 base and J 4 bases; nucleotides not matched to a gene: 5. Germline V gives CDR1 LGHNA, CDR2 YSLEER. The CDR3 length is 15 residues.

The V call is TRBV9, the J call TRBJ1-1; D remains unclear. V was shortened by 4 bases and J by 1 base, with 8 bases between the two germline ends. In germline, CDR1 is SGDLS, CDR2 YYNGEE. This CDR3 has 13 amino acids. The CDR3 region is CASSPEQNTEAFF. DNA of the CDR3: TGTGCCAGCAGCCCTGAACAGAACACTGAAGCTTTCTTT.